This T cell receptor beta chain was identified in a study of post-analysis software for immune sequencing data. Study context: In terms of disease course, relapsing-remitting, secondary progressive and progressive-relapsing multiple sclerosis were included.

Incorporated into the TCR beta cDNA libraries were unique molecular identifiers, which served to reduce PCR and sequencing biases. Starting from about 0.98 to 11 million T cells, the study yielded 500,000 or so cDNA molecules. TCRdb called the PCR reads again in MiXCR, with one record for every CDR3 protein. This sample has around 770,000 distinct CDR3 sequences; 40% to 55% occur once, and the top ten carry approximately 5%. CDR3 length: 15 amino acids. CDR1 SNHLY and CDR2 FYNNEI come from the germline V gene. V lost 8 bases, J lost 1 base, and 15 bases lay in between. On this clonotype itself: The antigen is not known.

Whole-study findings and limits: The five TRBV segments detected at higher frequency in patients than in controls included TRBV5-6, TRBV5-1 and TRBV20-1. Diversity measured as normalized Chao1 was significantly lower in multiple sclerosis patients than in controls. Under the F measure, samples that were prepared in one batch clustered strongly together.

Sequenced: blood. The chain combines TRBV2 with TRBJ2-1; D might be TRBD1 (6 bases). This TCR was sampled from a girl aged 10-17 years with multiple sclerosis. CDR3 in amino acids: CASLGAGISYNEQFF. The CDR3 DNA reads TGTGCCAGCCTGGGGGCTGGAATTTCCTACAATGAGCAGTTCTTC.